The rows below give T cell receptor beta chains drawn from one sample of a study of T-cell reconstitution after alpha-beta-depleted transplantation in children. TCRdb analysed the PCR reads with MiXCR anew, one entry per CDR3 protein. The table has approximately 16,000 distinct CDR3 sequences, around 5% seen once. The source was PBMCs, collected before TCRalphabeta/CD19-depleted stem cell transplant. The receptors derive from a boy aged 5 to 17 with acute lymphoblastic leukemia, due to receive a stem cell transplant. Each CDR3 is given with its conserved first and last residue. D genes are given only for firm matches. A row's size may be missing; if present it is once, few, many or a size class.

TGCAGTGCTAGTTCGGCAGGCCTGAACACTGAAGCTTTCTTT,CSASSAGLNTEAFF,TRBV20-1,many,.,TRBJ1-1
TGTGCCAGCAGTTACCGGACAGGGTTTGGAACTAATGAAAAACTGTTTTTT,CASSYRTGFGTNEKLFF,TRBV6-2/TRBV6-3,many,TRBD1,TRBJ1-4
TGTGCCAGCAGCTTAACCAGAATTTCTAACTATGGCTACACCTTC,CASSLTRISNYGYTF,TRBV7-2,.,.,TRBJ1-2
TGCAGTGCTAGAATCCTTACTAGCGGGAGGGCCACAGATACGCAGTATTTT,CSARILTSGRATDTQYF,TRBV20-1,.,TRBD2,TRBJ2-3
TGTGCCAGCAGCCCGGGGACTAGCGGACAAGAGACCCAGTACTTC,CASSPGTSGQETQYF,TRBV7-7,medium-sized,TRBD2,TRBJ2-5
TGTGCCAGCACCCTCCAAAGAGGGACAGTATCCTACGAGCAGTACTTC,CASTLQRGTVSYEQYF,TRBV6-2/TRBV6-3,many,TRBD1,TRBJ2-7
TGCAGTGCTAGAGACAGGGACGCAACTAATGAAAAACTGTTTTTT,CSARDRDATNEKLFF,TRBV20-1,medium-sized,.,TRBJ1-4
TGTGCCAGCAGCCCTACCTCAGGGCGGTCAGCTGAAGCTTTCTTT,CASSPTSGRSAEAFF,TRBV7-3,medium-sized,.,TRBJ1-1
TGTGCCAGCAGTTCTCAAAGCGGGACAGGGGTAAACACCATATATTTT,CASSSQSGTGVNTIYF,TRBV12-3/TRBV12-4,.,TRBD1,TRBJ1-3
TGTGCCAGCAGCGTTAGCGGGGACGGAGGTGATGAGCAGTTCTTC,CASSVSGDGGDEQFF,TRBV11-2,medium-sized,TRBD2,TRBJ2-1
TGTGCCTCCAGCCAAGAGGCCCCTGGGACCAACACCGGGGAGCTGTTTTTT,CASSQEAPGTNTGELFF,TRBV3-1,.,.,TRBJ2-2
TGCAGTGCTAGAGATATGAAGCAGAGCTACGAGCAGTACTTC,CSARDMKQSYEQYF,TRBV20-1,medium-sized,.,TRBJ2-7
TGTGCCAGCAGCCCAGCGGGGATCTCCTACAATGAGCAGTTCTTC,CASSPAGISYNEQFF,TRBV7-9,many,TRBD2,TRBJ2-1
TGTGCCAGCAGCACCACTAGACTAAGCAATGAGCAGTTCTTC,CASSTTRLSNEQFF,TRBV7-3,many,.,TRBJ2-1
TGTGCCAGCAGTTATGGAGGAGCCTCCACCGGCGCGTATGGCTACACCTTC,CASSYGGASTGAYGYTF,TRBV28,many,.,TRBJ1-2
TGTGCCAGCAGTCGGGGACAGGGGGTTAACACTGAAGCTTTCTTT,CASSRGQGVNTEAFF,TRBV12-3/TRBV12-4,many,TRBD1,TRBJ1-1
TGTGCCAGCAGGCTAATCGACCGATGGGGCACAGATACGCAGTATTTT,CASRLIDRWGTDTQYF,TRBV6-5,many,.,TRBJ2-3
TGTGCCAGCAGCTTGGGGCAGGGAAGTGAAAAACTGTTTTTT,CASSLGQGSEKLFF,TRBV5-8,many,.,TRBJ1-4
TGCAGTGCTGCTCGGACTGCGGTGGGGCCCCAGCATTTT,CSAARTAVGPQHF,TRBV20-1,.,.,TRBJ1-5
TGCAGCGTTTACCCGGACGGTTCCTGGGAGACCCAGTACTTC,CSVYPDGSWETQYF,TRBV29-1,large,.,TRBJ2-5
TGTGCCACCTCACAGGGCGCCTATGGCTACACCTTC,CATSQGAYGYTF,TRBV25-1,many,.,TRBJ1-2
TGTGCCAGCAGCCCACGGGACAGGCCGAACACTGAAGCTTTCTTT,CASSPRDRPNTEAFF,TRBV13,many,TRBD1,TRBJ1-1
TGCGCCAGCAGCTTGGCTCCGGGACAGGGGGAGTCACCCCTCCACTTT,CASSLAPGQGESPLHF,TRBV5-1,many,TRBD1,TRBJ1-6
TGTGCCATGGGCCCCGGCAGGGTTTGGGGGTACACAGATACGCAGTATTTT,CAMGPGRVWGYTDTQYF,TRBV13,.,.,TRBJ2-3
TGTGCCAGCAGTTTATCGTTTCTTGGTCAGCCCCAGCATTTT,CASSLSFLGQPQHF,TRBV27,many,.,TRBJ1-5
TGTGCCACCAGCGTCGGAGCAGGGAGCTCCTACGAGCAGTACTTC,CATSVGAGSSYEQYF,TRBV15,many,.,TRBJ2-7
TGTGCCAGCAGCTCATGGACAGGGTCCTACGAGCAGTACTTC,CASSSWTGSYEQYF,TRBV7-9,medium-sized,TRBD1,TRBJ2-7
TGTGCCAGCAGTTACTACCCCAGCGGGACAGGGGGCGGGGATGGCTACACCTTC,CASSYYPSGTGGGDGYTF,TRBV6-5,many,TRBD1,TRBJ1-2
TGTGCCAGCAGTTTTGGAAGGGTCAGCAGCTCCTACGAGCAGTACTTC,CASSFGRVSSSYEQYF,TRBV6-2/TRBV6-3,many,.,TRBJ2-7
TGTGCCACCTTACTCCAGGGTGGTGAAAAACTGTTTTTT,CATLLQGGEKLFF,TRBV6-5,many,.,TRBJ1-4
TGTGGGGACAATCAGCCCCAGCATTTT,CGDNQPQHF,TRBV2,.,.,TRBJ1-5
TGTGCCAGCAGTTACGGGCTAGCGGGGACGAACACCGGGGAGCTGTTTTTT,CASSYGLAGTNTGELFF,TRBV6-5,many,TRBD2,TRBJ2-2